Below, 30 T cell receptor beta chains from the same sample are listed, as sequenced in a study of identical twins. From the 5' RACE reads, TCRdb called clonotypes with MiXCR, one entry per CDR3 protein. Of some 97,000 distinct CDR3 sequences listed, 5.9% are singletons. What was sequenced was memory T cells sorted from blood. Source of these receptors: a woman in her forties or fifties in good health.

In this sample, this clonotype turned up many times. V is TRBV10-3 and J is TRBJ2-7, with D perhaps matching TRBD2 (5 bases). Trimming pared 8 bases from V and 4 bases from J, leaving 15 bases between. CDR3 length: 13 residues. Germline V lookup: CDR1 ENHRY, CDR2 SYGVKD. For the CDR3, the DNA is TGTGCCATCGGTGGACTTCGCAGGTACGAGCAGTACTTC. Encoded protein: CAIGGLRRYEQYF.

In its sample, this clonotype was seen many times. V gene TRBV11-2 combines with J gene TRBJ2-1; D possibly corresponds to TRBD2 (6 bases). V lost 1 base and J lost 4, with 14 bases in between. From germline, CDR1 is SGHAT and CDR2 FQNNGV. This CDR3 contains 16 residues. The CDR3 sequence: CASSLAAGWGYNEQFF. CDR3 DNA: TGTGCCAGCAGCTTAGCGGCGGGATGGGGTTACAATGAGCAGTTCTTC. The whole variable domain, remainder taken from reference TRBV11-2 and TRBJ2-1, is EAGVAQSPRYKIIEKRQSVAFWCNPISGHATLYWYQQILGQGPKLLIQFQNNGVVDDSQLPKDRFSAERLKGVDSTLKIQPAKLEDSAVYLCASSLAAGWGYNEQFFGPGTRLTVL.

J is TRBJ2-7 and V is TRBV7-9, with 8 bases matching TRBD2. V shed 4 bases, J shed 0 bases, and the junction held 8 bases outside the gene matches. Germline V gene sequence: CDR1 SEHNR, CDR2 FQNEAQ (reference sequence). CDR3 length equals 16 residues. The DNA of the CDR3 is TGTGCCAGCAGCTGTCGGACTAGCCTCAGCTCCTACGAGCAGTACGTC. It encodes CASSCRTSLSSYEQYV.

The rearrangement joins TRBV7-9 to TRBJ2-1; 11 bases agree with TRBD2. The CDR3 length is 14 residues. With 10 bases clipped from V and 8 bases from J, the junction kept 10 bases outside the gene matches. CDR1 and CDR2 (germline): SEHNR, FQNEAQ (reference sequence). The CDR3 sequence is CAITSGSLGDEQFF. CDR3 sequence (DNA): TGTGCCATAACTAGCGGGAGTTTGGGGGATGAGCAGTTCTTC.

The sample holds a few counts of this clonotype. V and J are TRBV6-4 and TRBJ2-1; 12 bases map to TRBD2. The V gene end was trimmed by 2 bases and the J gene end by 10 bases; junction bases not matched to a gene: 3. This CDR3 contains 14 residues. Germline CDR1 is MRHNA and CDR2 is SNTAGT. This CDR3 reads CASSDAGLAGEQFF. CDR3 DNA sequence: TGTGCCAGCAGTGACGCAGGACTAGCGGGAGAGCAGTTCTTC.

In its sample, this clonotype was seen a few times. The V gene is TRBV18, the J gene TRBJ2-3, with TRBD1 matching over 9 bases. The CDR3 is made up of 15 amino acids. V lost 6 bases and J lost 4; bases outside the gene matches: 8. Germline V lookup: CDR1 KGHSH, CDR2 LQKENI. This CDR3 reads CASSPTGQGADTQYF. The CDR3 nucleotides read TGTGCCAGCTCCCCTACGGGACAGGGCGCAGATACGCAGTATTTT. The entire variable domain, with the rest obtained from reference TRBV18 and TRBJ2-3, is as follows: NAGVMQNPRHLVRRRGQEARLRCSPMKGHSHVYWYRQLPEEGLKFMVYLQKENIIDESGMPKERFSAEFPKEGPSILRIQQVVRGDSAAYFCASSPTGQGADTQYFGPGTRLTVL.

The chain is built from TRBV5-1 and TRBJ2-3; D call uncertain. CDR1 is SGHRS, CDR2 YFSETQ, per germline. V was pared by 3 bases and J by 0 bases, with 14 bases between. The CDR3 spans 16 residues. The CDR3 reads CASSSLGGTSTDTQYF. DNA of the CDR3: TGCGCCAGCAGCTCCCTTGGCGGAACTAGCACAGATACGCAGTATTTT.

This clonotype was seen repeatedly, ten times or more. DNA for the CDR3: TGTGCCAGCGGGACGCTGGGTAATTCACCCCTCCACTTT. Translation gives CASGTLGNSPLHF. The J gene is TRBJ1-6, the V gene TRBV3-1; tentatively, D is TRBD1 (5 bases). V gave up 8 bases and J gave up 6 bases, with 11 bases separating them. The germline V gene encodes CDR1 LGHDT and CDR2 YNNKEL (reference sequence). The CDR3 spans 13 residues.

This clonotype appeared many times. The J gene is TRBJ2-6, the V gene TRBV13; no definite D call. Germline V gives CDR1 PRHDT, CDR2 FYEKMQ (reference sequence). V lost 0 bases to trimming and J lost 0 bases, with 9 bases between them. The CDR3 length is 17 residues. The CDR3 DNA reads as TGTGCCAGCAGCTTAGGGGGTACGTTCTCTGGGGCCAACGTCCTGACTTTC. This codes for CASSLGGTFSGANVLTF.

This clonotype showed up many times. The chain has TRBV7-8 and TRBJ2-3; 10 positions agree with TRBD2. The CDR3 totals 15 residues. Germline-derived CDR1 and CDR2 are SGHVS and FQNEAQ. After removal of 10 bases from V and 3 bases from J, the junction contained 10 bases not matched to a gene. The DNA for the CDR3 is TGTGCCACCCGATCCCAGCGGGGGGGGACAGATACGCAGTATTTT. Translated: CATRSQRGGTDTQYF.

The rearrangement joins TRBV7-8 to TRBJ2-5, with 7 bases fitting TRBD2. The CDR3 is 15 amino acids. CDR1 is SGHVS, CDR2 FQNEAQ, per germline. The V and J ends lost 5 bases and 4 bases, in that order; junction bases with no gene match: 10. CDR3: CASSTGTTLGETQYF. The CDR3 DNA reads TGTGCCAGCAGCACCGGGACTACGTTAGGAGAGACCCAGTACTTC.

This clonotype has just a few counts. The rearrangement links TRBV29-1 to TRBJ2-3; no clear D gene. CDR1 and CDR2 from the germline V gene are SQVTM and ANQGSEA. V was trimmed by 3 bases and J by 5 bases, leaving 6 bases between them. The CDR3 has 11 residues. This chain's CDR3 is CSVEVGDTQYF. In DNA, the CDR3 is TGCAGCGTTGAGGTAGGAGATACGCAGTATTTT.

This clonotype was observed a handful of times. The rearrangement uses TRBV5-1 and TRBJ2-1; 10 nucleotides agree with TRBD2. CDR3 length equals 15 residues. Per the germline V gene, CDR1 is SGHRS and CDR2 is YFSETQ. Trimming removed 0 bases from V and 8 bases from J; junction bases left unmatched: 5. The CDR3 bases are TGCGCCAGCAGCTTGGCTAGCGGGAGTATCGATGAGCAGTTCTTC. It codes for CASSLASGSIDEQFF.

This clonotype occurred many times. V usage is TRBV10-3 and J usage is TRBJ2-7; D remains unclear. The CDR3 consists of 13 residues. Germline V gene lookup returns CDR1 ENHRY and CDR2 SYGVKD. V lost 3 bases and J 7 bases, leaving 13 bases between the germline ends. The CDR3 DNA is TGTGCCATCAGTGACGTCGAGATGGGAGAGCAGTACGTC. Its translation is CAISDVEMGEQYV.

Many counts were recorded for this clonotype. The gene calls are TRBV9 and TRBJ1-4; 7 bases match TRBD1. The CDR3 runs to 17 residues. J lost 0 bases, V lost 3 bases, and 8 bases had no gene match. Germline assignment: CDR1 SGDLS and CDR2 YYNGEE. CDR3 amino acids: CASSEGQSGTTNEKLFF. CDR3 coding DNA: TGTGCCAGCAGCGAGGGACAGTCAGGTACAACTAATGAAAAACTGTTTTTT. Full variable domain (rest looked up from reference TRBV9 and TRBJ1-4): DSGVTQTPKHLITATGQRVTLRCSPRSGDLSVYWYQQSLDQGLQFLIQYYNGEERAKGNILERFSAQQFPDLHSELNLSSLELGDSALYFCASSEGQSGTTNEKLFFGSGTQLSVL.

This clonotype was seen only a few times. This sequence joins TRBV20-1 and TRBJ2-3, with 15 nucleotides matching TRBD2. Trimming took 5 bases from V and 0 from J; bases not matched to a gene: 3. Germline assignment: CDR1 DFQATT and CDR2 SNEGSKA (reference sequence). The CDR3 has 16 amino acids. This CDR3 is CSAEGLAGGSTDTQYF. The DNA for the CDR3 is TGCAGTGCTGAAGGACTAGCGGGAGGGAGCACAGATACGCAGTATTTT.

This clonotype came up many times. The chain joins TRBV7-9 to TRBJ2-1, with TRBD1 matching 8 bases. The CDR3 has 19 amino acids. V lost 1 base to trimming and J lost 1 base; unmatched junction nucleotides: 12. The germline CDR1 and CDR2 sequences are SEHNR and FQNEAQ (reference sequence). Here the CDR3 DNA reads TGTGCCAGCAGCTTAGAGGGCAGGGGGCCCCAGGGGTCCTACAATGAGCAGTTCTTC. This sequence encodes CASSLEGRGPQGSYNEQFF.

At least ten counts were recorded for this clonotype. V usage is TRBV5-1 and J usage is TRBJ1-1; 7 bases are shared with TRBD1. The germline V gene encodes CDR1 SGHRS and CDR2 YFSETQ. CDR3 size: 12 residues. The ends lost 2 bases at V and 11 bases at J; junction bases unmatched: 6. CDR3 coding DNA: TGCGCCAGCAGCTTTGACAGGGACGCGGCTTTCTTT. This translates into CASSFDRDAAFF.

The sample holds a few counts of this clonotype. J is TRBJ2-3 and V is TRBV9; no firm D call. Trimming shortened V by 0 bases and J by 6 bases, and 5 bases separated the two germline ends. Germline V gene sequence: CDR1 SGDLS, CDR2 YYNGEE. The CDR3 is 12 amino acids. Here the CDR3 reads CASSVAQDTQYF. CDR3 DNA: TGTGCCAGCAGCGTAGCTCAGGATACGCAGTATTTT.

In its sample, this clonotype was seen a few times. The V gene is TRBV6-8, the J gene TRBJ2-3, with D perhaps TRBD1 (6 bases). Germline CDR1 and CDR2: MNHGY and SAAAGT. The CDR3 length is 16 residues. The V gene lost 6 bases and the J gene lost 1 base, with 17 bases spanning the gap. CDR3 amino acids: CASRTQGLWCTDTQYF. CDR3 nucleotide sequence: TGTGCCAGCAGAACCCAGGGGCTTTGGTGCACAGATACGCAGTATTTT.

The chain recombines TRBV11-3 with TRBJ2-5, with D perhaps matching TRBD1 (6 bases). The CDR3 loop spans 19 amino acids. The V end lost 4 bases, the J end lost 5 bases, and 29 bases lay between the germline ends. The germline V gene has CDR1 SGHNT and CDR2 YENEEA. CDR3 protein: CASSSIRTAIARGAETQYF. The CDR3, as DNA: TGTGCCAGCAGCTCCATAAGGACAGCCATAGCAAGAGGAGCGGAGACCCAGTACTTC.

This clonotype appeared many times. This chain's CDR3 is CSAGTSTYEQYF. CDR3 nucleotides: TGCAGTGCAGGGACTAGTACCTACGAGCAGTACTTC. V usage is TRBV20-1 and J usage is TRBJ2-7, with 8 bases matching TRBD2. Unmatched junction bases numbered 3, after V lost 6 bases and J lost 2 bases. There are 12 residues in the CDR3. The germline gives CDR1 DFQATT, CDR2 SNEGSKA (reference sequence).

This clonotype has a handful of counts. CDR3 bases: TGTGCCAGCAGCAACCCAAGCGGGGCTGGCTACGAGCAGTACTTC. This sequence encodes CASSNPSGAGYEQYF. The gene calls are TRBV2 and TRBJ2-7, with 7 bases lining up with TRBD2. Germline CDR1 SNHLY, CDR2 FYNNEI. The junction had 11 bases not matched to a gene; V was cut back by 6 bases and J by 3 bases. This CDR3 has 15 residues.

This clonotype was observed at least ten times. The chain employs TRBV9 and TRBJ2-1; 11 nucleotides align to TRBD2. The CDR3 has 15 residues. V lost 5 bases to trimming and J lost 6 bases; unmatched junction nucleotides: 7. Germline V gene sequence: CDR1 SGDLS, CDR2 YYNGEE. The CDR3 here is CASSATSGNFNEQFF. The DNA for the CDR3 is TGTGCCAGCAGTGCGACTAGCGGGAACTTCAATGAGCAGTTCTTC.

This clonotype has ten or more counts. The CDR3 here is CASSNLAGAGNEQFF. DNA of the CDR3: TGCGCCAGCAGTAACCTAGCGGGAGCTGGCAATGAGCAGTTCTTC. The J gene is TRBJ2-1, the V gene TRBV5-1; 10 bases line up with TRBD2. CDR3 length: 15 amino acids. V was pared by 5 bases and J by 6 bases, with 8 bases of the junction left unmatched. Germline lookup yields CDR1 SGHRS and CDR2 YFSETQ.

This clonotype was observed many times. The genes are TRBV20-1 and TRBJ1-4, with D tentatively TRBD1 (6 bases). The CDR3 sequence is 12 residues long. V was pared by 2 bases and J by 8 bases, with 9 bases between. Germline values: CDR1 DFQATT, CDR2 SNEGSKA (reference sequence). The chain's CDR3 is CSARYQGEKLFF. The CDR3 coding sequence is TGCAGTGCTAGATACCAGGGGGAAAAACTGTTTTTT.

This clonotype was detected ten times or more. The J gene is TRBJ1-2, the V gene TRBV20-1; tentative D call: TRBD1 (5 bases). V dropped 0 bases and J dropped 7 bases, with 12 bases sitting between them. The CDR3 has 13 residues. Germline values: CDR1 DFQATT, CDR2 SNEGSKA (reference sequence). The CDR3 sequence is CSARDKDILGYTF. CDR3 sequence (DNA): TGCAGTGCTAGAGATAAGGACATCCTTGGCTACACCTTC.

This clonotype was seen more than once but under ten times. The V and J genes are TRBV3-1 and TRBJ2-3; D is ambiguous. V was shortened by 3 bases and J by 4 bases, with 11 bases between the two germline ends. Germline values: CDR1 LGHDT, CDR2 YNNKEL (reference sequence). This CDR3 comprises 14 residues. CDR3 in amino acids: CASSQATMADTQYF. CDR3 nucleotides: TGTGCCAGCAGCCAGGCTACAATGGCAGATACGCAGTATTTT.

This clonotype was counted a few times. The gene calls are TRBV12-3 or TRBV12-4 and TRBJ1-5; TRBD1 might be the D (6 bases). The CDR3 totals 15 residues. Trimming pared 3 bases from V and 5 bases from J, leaving 14 bases between. The CDR3 nucleotides read TGTGCCAGCAGTTTTGGGGGGGCGTCGGATCAGCCCCAGCATTTT. This encodes CASSFGGASDQPQHF.

This clonotype appeared many times. The chain couples TRBV20-1 to TRBJ2-1, with 8 bases that match TRBD2. CDR3 length equals 12 residues. Germline CDR1 reads DFQATT; CDR2 reads SNEGSKA (reference sequence). The V gene end was trimmed by 3 bases and the J gene end by 10 bases; junction bases not matched to a gene: 5. CDR3 protein: CSASSGMREQFF. The CDR3, as DNA: TGCAGTGCTAGTAGCGGGATGCGCGAGCAGTTCTTC.